These T cell receptor beta chains were read from a single sample in a study of T cells in Graves' hyperthyroidism and ophthalmopathy. From the multiplex PCR reads, TCRdb called clonotypes with MiXCR, one entry per CDR3 protein. The sample records 500,000 to 650,000 distinct CDR3 sequences, 40% to 55% being singletons. The sample was peripheral blood or thyroid tissue (not recorded which). The receptors here all came from an adult woman with Graves' disease, either hyperthyroidism or ophthalmopathy (not recorded which). The CDR3 runs from the conserved cysteine through the conserved F or W. A D gene is named only where the DNA matches it firmly. The size of a clone is reported for some rows only, either as once, few or many, or as a class for expanded clones.

length | D | J | size | V | CDR3 | DNA
14 | - | TRBJ2-7 | - | TRBV10-2 | CASSLRRAPSSQYF | TGTGCCAGCAGCCTAAGGAGGGCCCCTTCCTCCCAGTACTTC
16 | TRBD1 | TRBJ1-2 | - | TRBV5-1 | CASSLGQGAQNYGHTF | TGCGCCAGCAGCTTGGGACAGGGGGCGCAGAACTATGGCCACACCTTC
14 | - | TRBJ2-5 | once | TRBV10-3 | CASSPSTEEETQYF | TGTGCCAGCAGTCCTTCGACCGAAGAAGAGACCCAGTACTTC
15 | TRBD1 | TRBJ1-1 | - | TRBV24-1 | CATSDATGGNTEAFF | TGTGCCACCAGTGACGCGACAGGGGGCAACACTGAAGCTTTCTTT
14 | - | TRBJ2-7 | many | TRBV5-4 | CASSLGLGQSEQYF | TGTGCCAGCAGCTTGGGGCTAGGGCAGTCCGAGCAGTACTTC
16 | - | TRBJ1-4 | many | TRBV5-1 | CASSSGRTATNEKLFF | TGCGCCAGCAGCTCCGGAAGGACCGCAACTAATGAAAAACTGTTTTTT
13 | - | TRBJ1-1 | - | TRBV7-6 | CASSSKEGTEAFF | TGTGCCAGCAGCTCCAAAGAGGGCACTGAAGCTTTCTTT
13 | - | TRBJ1-2 | - | TRBV29-1 | CSVAGSGQYGYTF | TGCAGCGTCGCCGGGTCGGGACAATATGGCTACACCTTC
15 | - | TRBJ2-6 | - | TRBV2 | CASSDGKSGANVLTF | TGTGCCAGCAGTGACGGAAAGTCTGGGGCCAACGTCCTGACTTTC
12 | - | TRBJ1-1 | many | TRBV29-1 | CSVVKENTEAFF | TGCAGCGTTGTTAAGGAGAACACTGAAGCTTTCTTT
16 | - | TRBJ2-2 | many | TRBV9 | CASSVSTGANTGELFF | TGTGCCAGCAGCGTATCGACGGGAGCGAACACCGGGGAGCTGTTTTTT
14 | - | TRBJ1-5 | - | TRBV5-1 | CASSSGQPDQPQHF | TGCGCCAGCAGCTCCGGACAGCCCGATCAGCCCCAGCATTTT
14 | - | TRBJ1-2 | - | TRBV6-5 | CASSYARSGDGYTF | TGTGCCAGCAGTTACGCGAGGTCAGGAGATGGCTACACCTTC
15 | - | TRBJ1-1 | few | TRBV30 | CAWSPITRDLGVAFF | TGTGCCTGGAGTCCCATAACGCGGGACCTCGGTGTGGCTTTCTTT
14 | - | TRBJ2-5 | - | TRBV7-9 | CASSLIGPGGTQYF | TGTGCCAGCAGCTTAATCGGCCCCGGGGGGACCCAGTACTTC
15 | TRBD1 | TRBJ1-2 | - | TRBV4-1 | CASSLGTEGPYGYTF | TGCGCCAGCAGCCTAGGGACAGAAGGCCCGTATGGCTACACCTTC
15 | - | TRBJ1-5 | few | TRBV7-8 | CASSLARVMAQPQHF | TGTGCCAGCAGCTTAGCCAGGGTTATGGCTCAGCCCCAGCATTTT
11 | - | TRBJ2-5 | few | TRBV7-9 | CANRSQETQYF | TGTGCCAACAGGTCACAAGAGACCCAGTACTTC
15 | - | TRBJ1-6 | once | TRBV5-1 | CASSFARSENSPLHF | TGCGCCAGCAGCTTCGCCAGGTCGGAGAATTCACCCCTCCACTTT
15 | - | TRBJ1-5 | - | TRBV7-2 | CASSLAVPGEGPQHF | TGTGCCAGCAGCTTAGCGGTCCCAGGGGAAGGGCCCCAGCATTTT
13 | - | TRBJ1-1 | - | TRBV6-5 | CASGVGRNTEAFF | TGTGCCAGCGGCGTAGGACGGAACACTGAAGCTTTCTTT
13 | TRBD1 | TRBJ2-7 | - | TRBV10-3 | CAIKGTDNYEQYF | TGTGCCATCAAAGGGACAGACAATTACGAGCAGTACTTC
13 | - | TRBJ1-3 | many | TRBV29-1 | CSAKQGAGNTIYF | TGCAGCGCGAAACAGGGTGCTGGAAACACCATATATTTT
13 | - | TRBJ2-5 | - | TRBV29-1 | CSSGVTVQETQYF | TGCAGCTCTGGGGTAACAGTTCAAGAGACCCAGTACTTC
14 | - | TRBJ1-2 | - | TRBV24-1 | CATSVRQTRDGYTF | TGTGCCACCAGTGTAAGACAGACCCGCGATGGCTACACCTTC
14 | - | TRBJ2-7 | many | TRBV13 | CASSLDAGAYEQYF | TGTGCCAGCAGCTTGGACGCAGGCGCCTACGAGCAGTACTTC
14 | - | TRBJ2-3 | many | TRBV10-3 | CAISEGQSTDTQYF | TGTGCCATCAGTGAGGGACAGAGCACAGATACGCAGTATTTT
16 | TRBD2 | TRBJ2-7 | - | TRBV7-9 | CASSLVLAGGLDEQYF | TGTGCCAGCAGCTTGGTACTAGCGGGAGGGTTAGACGAGCAGTACTTC
12 | - | TRBJ1-1 | - | TRBV29-1 | CSVVGGNTEAFF | TGCAGCGTTGTGGGCGGAAACACTGAAGCTTTCTTT
16 | TRBD1 | TRBJ1-1 | - | TRBV10-3 | CAISEITGTGFPEAFF | TGTGCCATCAGTGAGATAACCGGGACAGGGTTCCCTGAAGCTTTCTTT
14 | - | TRBJ1-1 | - | TRBV7-9 | CASRYYSPQAEAFF | TGTGCCAGCAGGTACTACAGCCCGCAGGCTGAAGCTTTCTTT
14 | TRBD2 | TRBJ2-5 | many | TRBV20-1 | CSAPRTSGSETQYF | TGCAGTGCTCCCCGGACTAGCGGGAGCGAGACCCAGTACTTC
16 | TRBD2 | TRBJ2-7 | few | TRBV27 | CASSLSSLAGYHEQYF | TGTGCCAGCAGTTTATCATCCCTAGCGGGATACCACGAGCAGTACTTC